The entry below describes one T cell receptor (beta chain). The entry originates in a study of blood T cell repertoires in COVID-19. This table comes from immunoSEQ multiplex PCR, and its TCRdb copy is limited to in-frame clones, with some not included. In the table there are some 400,000 clones, approximately 87% of which are singletons. Cohort 3 recovery required two negative PCRs, clearance, or symptom resolution. The source is a young man who had recovered from COVID-19. The material sequenced was PBMCs or T cells enriched from blood (not recorded which).

For the CDR3, the DNA is TGTGCCAGCAGTGACCGGGACATACCGAATGAAAAACTGTTTTTT. Its translation: CASSDRDIPNEKLFF. The chain employs TRBV6-2 or TRBV6-3 and TRBJ1-4; D might be TRBD1 (6 bases). V was cut by 5 bases and J by 5 bases, with 15 bases left in between. The germline V gene encodes CDR1 MNHEY and CDR2 SVGEGT. This CDR3 has 15 amino acids.